The T cell receptor beta chain under discussion was sequenced for a study of blood T cell repertoires in COVID-19. Whole-study context: From the United States, Italy and Spain came samples of acute and convalescent COVID-19. The analysed material was cDNA or gDNA that came from T cells, B-cell-depleted T cells, or PBMCs.

This clone was seen just once. This table comes from immunoSEQ multiplex PCR, and its TCRdb copy is limited to in-frame clones, with some not included. The table has more than 250,000 clones, more than 85% seen once. Germline V gene sequence: CDR1 LGHNA, CDR2 YSLEER. This CDR3 is built from 19 residues. The V end lost 0 bases, the J end lost 6 bases, and 26 bases lay between the germline ends. Cohort 3 recovery required two negative PCRs, clearance, or symptom resolution. This chain links TRBV4-3 with TRBJ1-1; a possible D gene is TRBD1 (5 bases). The material sequenced was PBMCs or T cells enriched from blood (not recorded which). The TCR was taken from a woman aged 25 to 45 who had recovered from COVID-19. The CDR3 loop is CASSQDTISVRGCLAEAFF. As DNA, the CDR3 is TGCGCCAGCAGCCAAGATACAATATCCGTACGGGGGTGTCTGGCTGAAGCTTTCTTT.